Listed here are 23 T cell receptor beta chains from one sample, sequenced in a study of identical twins. TCRdb analysed the 5' RACE reads with MiXCR anew, one entry per CDR3 protein. The sample shows some 270,000 distinct CDR3 sequences, about 8.9% of them seen only once. The data also belong to a second study, concerning yellow fever vaccine responses in identical twins.

The material sequenced was CD8+ T cells sorted from blood. Receptors were obtained from a woman aged 18-29 years in good health.

This clonotype appeared many times. The chain is built from TRBV2 and TRBJ2-3, with 10 bases aligning to TRBD2. Trimming at V came to 3 bases and at J to 0 bases, leaving 6 bases not matched to a gene. Germline CDR1 and CDR2: SNHLY and FYNNEI. The CDR3 length is 17 residues. The CDR3 region has the DNA TGTGCCAGCAGTGATTATAGCGGGAGGACTAGCACAGATACGCAGTATTTT. Amino acids: CASSDYSGRTSTDTQYF.

This clonotype was found many times. The chain combines TRBV29-1 with TRBJ1-2; 7 bases are a match to TRBD1. CDR1 is SQVTM and CDR2 is ANQGSEA in the germline V gene. The CDR3 consists of 11 residues. Trimming took 4 bases from V and 5 from J; bases not matched to a gene: 1. CDR3 protein: CSVGTGYGYTF. For the CDR3, the DNA is TGCAGCGTTGGGACAGGATATGGCTACACCTTC.

This clonotype was counted many times. In nucleotides, the CDR3 is TGCGCCAGCAGCCAAGATAGGGATAATTCCTACGAGCAGTACTTC. Amino acids: CASSQDRDNSYEQYF. The chain uses TRBV4-3 and TRBJ2-7; D is ambiguous. Germline-derived CDR1 and CDR2 are LGHNA and YSLEER. CDR3 size: 15 residues. Trimming took 0 bases from V and 1 from J, leaving 10 bases between them.

In its sample, this clonotype was seen once. CDR3 nucleotide sequence: TGTGCCTCCTCGGAGCTCCGGGGTTTAGACAATGAGCAGTTCTTC. Its protein is CASSELRGLDNEQFF. The V and J genes are TRBV28 and TRBJ2-1; tentatively, D is TRBD2 (5 bases). The CDR3 length is 15 residues. Trimming cost V 11 bases and J 5 bases, with 22 bases left between them. Per germline, CDR1 MDHEN and CDR2 SYDVKM. The entire variable domain, with the rest obtained from reference TRBV28 and TRBJ2-1, is as follows: DVKVTQSSRYLVKRTGEKVFLECVQDMDHENMFWYRQDPGLGLRLIYFSYDVKMKEKGDIPEGYSVSREKKERFSLILESASTNQTSMYLCASSELRGLDNEQFFGPGTRLTVL.

This clonotype occurred many times. V gene TRBV29-1 combines with J gene TRBJ2-2, with 11 positions matching TRBD1. This CDR3 contains 18 residues. V lost 5 bases and J lost 5; bases outside the gene matches: 16. From germline, CDR1 is SQVTM and CDR2 ANQGSEA. CDR3 region: CSVFSVEDRGLETGELFF. In DNA, the CDR3 is TGCAGCGTTTTTTCGGTCGAGGACAGGGGGCTGGAAACCGGGGAGCTGTTTTTT.

This clonotype was seen more than once but under ten times. V is TRBV19 and J is TRBJ2-1, with D possibly called TRBD1 or TRBD2 (6 bases each). The V end lost 8 bases, the J end lost 8 bases, and 22 bases lay between the germline ends. The CDR3 sequence is 15 residues long. The V gene's germline CDR1 is LNHDA and CDR2 SQIVND (reference sequence). The CDR3 sequence: CASGGPRGLFDEQFF. CDR3 DNA: TGTGCCAGTGGGGGGCCCCGGGGGCTTTTCGATGAGCAGTTCTTC.

This clonotype was counted many times. The genes are TRBV5-1 and TRBJ1-1, with 8 bases matching TRBD1. Per the germline V gene, CDR1 is SGHRS and CDR2 is YFSETQ. The CDR3 is 15 residues long. V was pared by 4 bases and J by 5 bases, with 10 bases of the junction left unmatched. CDR3 DNA: TGCGCCAGCAGCGATCCGACAGGGGAGGTGACTGAAGCTTTCTTT. It translates to CASSDPTGEVTEAFF. The whole variable domain, filled in from reference TRBV5-1 and TRBJ1-1, reads KAGVTQTPRYLIKTRGQQVTLSCSPISGHRSVSWYQQTPGQGLQFLFEYFSETQRNKGNFPGRFSGRQFSNSRSEMNVSTLELGDSALYLCASSDPTGEVTEAFFGQGTRLTVV.

This clonotype was recorded at least ten times. This chain connects TRBV5-1 to TRBJ2-7; 8 nucleotides line up with TRBD1. Germline V lookup: CDR1 SGHRS, CDR2 YFSETQ. The CDR3 consists of 12 residues. Trimming cost V 4 bases and J 5 bases; bases outside gene matches: 2. CDR3 residues: CASSMDRDEQYF. DNA of the CDR3: TGCGCCAGCAGCATGGACAGGGACGAGCAGTACTTC. Full variable domain (remainder filled in from reference TRBV5-1 and TRBJ2-7): KAGVTQTPRYLIKTRGQQVTLSCSPISGHRSVSWYQQTPGQGLQFLFEYFSETQRNKGNFPGRFSGRQFSNSRSEMNVSTLELGDSALYLCASSMDRDEQYFGPGTRLTVT.

This clonotype was observed a handful of times. The chain employs TRBV20-1 and TRBJ1-5; D possibly corresponds to TRBD1 (5 bases). The CDR3 covers 13 residues. Germline V gene lookup returns CDR1 DFQATT and CDR2 SNEGSKA (reference sequence). V lost 2 bases to trimming and J lost 6 bases, with 11 bases between them. The CDR3 spells CSARTRESQPQHF. For the CDR3, the DNA is TGCAGTGCTAGAACCAGGGAGAGTCAGCCCCAGCATTTT.

The V and J genes are TRBV6-2 or TRBV6-3 and TRBJ2-7, with no clear D. The V end lost 0 bases, the J end lost 3 bases, and 18 bases lay between the germline ends. Germline values: CDR1 MNHEY, CDR2 SVGEGT. This CDR3 is 17 amino acids long. The CDR3 DNA reads TGTGCCAGCAGTTACTCGACCGACAAGTTAGATTACTACGAGCAGTACTTC. Protein sequence: CASSYSTDKLDYYEQYF.

This clonotype was seen a few times. The chain carries TRBV20-1 and TRBJ2-2, with 8 bases fitting TRBD1. The ends lost 3 bases at V and 5 bases at J; junction bases unmatched: 17. CDR1 is DFQATT and CDR2 is SNEGSKA in the germline V gene (reference sequence). CDR3 length equals 18 residues. The CDR3: CSARVDTGGGSLTGELFF. The CDR3 DNA follows: TGCAGTGCTAGGGTCGATACAGGGGGAGGTTCTTTAACCGGGGAGCTGTTTTTT.

This clonotype was seen only a few times. The chain uses TRBV27 and TRBJ2-1; D perhaps matches TRBD1 (5 bases). The V and J ends lost 0 bases and 8 bases respectively, with 8 bases between them. This CDR3 is 13 amino acids long. Germline values: CDR1 MNHEY, CDR2 SMNVEV (reference sequence). CDR3 residues: CASSLSPGYEQFF. In DNA, the CDR3 is TGTGCCAGCAGTTTATCTCCAGGGTATGAGCAGTTCTTC.

V is TRBV4-3 and J is TRBJ2-5; no firm D call. CDR1 and CDR2 (germline): LGHNA, YSLEER. Trimming pared 0 bases from V and 2 bases from J, leaving 10 bases between. The CDR3 loop spans 15 amino acids. The CDR3 is CASSQDRASQETQYF. CDR3 sequence (DNA): TGCGCCAGCAGCCAAGATCGGGCTTCACAAGAGACCCAGTACTTC.

This clonotype appeared a few times. J is TRBJ2-1 and V is TRBV25-1; 8 positions agree with TRBD2. From germline, CDR1 is MGHDK and CDR2 SYGVNS. The CDR3 sequence is 15 residues long. J gave up 7 bases and V 3 bases, and 8 bases lay outside the gene matches. The CDR3 reads CASSDSSGSGNEQFF. CDR3 nucleotides: TGTGCCAGCAGTGATTCCAGCGGGAGCGGAAATGAGCAGTTCTTC.

This clonotype was detected ten times or more. This chain connects TRBV21-1 to TRBJ1-5. TRBV21-1 is a pseudogene. The CDR3 is 16 amino acids. The CDR3 DNA is TGTGCCAGCAGCAAAGTAGGAGATCCTAGCAATCAGCCCCAGCATTTT. Translation: CASSKVGDPSNQPQHF.

The chain combines TRBV27 with TRBJ2-7; perhaps TRBD2 as D (6 bases). The V gene's germline CDR1 is MNHEY and CDR2 SMNVEV (reference sequence). V was trimmed by 5 bases and J by 11 bases, leaving 22 bases between them. This CDR3 has 14 residues. CDR3 amino acids: CASSPSGEATLEYF. The CDR3, as DNA: TGTGCCAGCAGTCCCTCGGGAGAAGCGACTCTTGAGTACTTC.

With respect to this clonotype: At one end, the junction sequence differs from germline, possibly due to a read error. V usage is TRBV4-3 and J usage is TRBJ2-1, with TRBD2 identical over 8 bases. CDR1 is LGHNA and CDR2 is YSLEER in the germline V gene. The CDR3 is 16 residues long. The DNA of the CDR3 is TGCACCAGCAGCGAAGGGACTAGGAGCCGTTTGCATGAGCAGTTCTTC. As protein: CTSSEGTRSRLHEQFF.

This clonotype was found many times. The chain recombines TRBV4-2 with TRBJ2-7; 8 positions match TRBD2. Germline CDR1 is LGHNA and CDR2 is YNFKEQ. The CDR3 totals 16 residues. Trimming at V came to 3 bases and at J to 0 bases, leaving 7 bases not matched to a gene. The CDR3 loop reads CASSHQAGALSYEQYF. For the CDR3, the DNA is TGTGCCAGCAGCCATCAAGCGGGGGCCCTCTCCTACGAGCAGTACTTC.

The sample holds a few counts of this clonotype. The rearrangement links TRBV29-1 to TRBJ2-7, with 9 nucleotides matching TRBD2. This CDR3 spans 17 amino acids. With V trimmed by 3 bases and J by 0 bases, 12 bases remained unmatched. In germline, CDR1 is SQVTM, CDR2 ANQGSEA. The CDR3 coding sequence is TGCAGCGTTGAGAGGGCAGATCTAGCGGGGAGCTCCTACGAGCAGTACTTC. This translates into CSVERADLAGSSYEQYF.

This clonotype occurred many times. The V and J genes are TRBV10-3 and TRBJ2-7; 14 bases are a match to TRBD2. V was clipped by 0 bases and J by 4 bases; unmatched bases: 11. This CDR3 has 19 residues. Per the germline V gene, CDR1 is ENHRY and CDR2 is SYGVKD. CDR3 bases: TGTGCCATCAGTGAGTCTGCCCCGGGACTAGCGGGAGTCTCGTACGAGCAGTACTTC. Residues: CAISESAPGLAGVSYEQYF.

This clonotype was counted a few times. The chain employs TRBV12-3 or TRBV12-4 and TRBJ2-2; D not certain. V shed 5 bases and J shed 5 bases, with 12 bases lying between them. The CDR3 contains 14 residues. As DNA, the CDR3 is TGTGCCAGCAGTAAAACAATCGAGACCGGGGAGCTGTTTTTT. This encodes CASSKTIETGELFF.

This clonotype was seen only a few times. The chain links TRBV21-1 to TRBJ2-7. TRBV21-1 is a listed pseudogene. This CDR3 region has 12 residues. The CDR3 DNA is TGTGCCAGCAGCAAAGACAACGACGAGCAGTACTTC. The encoded protein is CASSKDNDEQYF.

The V and J genes are TRBV4-2 and TRBJ2-3; 8 bases line up with TRBD1. Losses at the gene ends were 3 bases for V and 1 base for J; bases not matched to a gene: 12. This CDR3 region has 18 residues. The V gene's germline CDR1 is LGHNA and CDR2 YNFKEQ. CDR3 in amino acids: CASSQASPGQVRTDTQYF. The CDR3 DNA sequence: TGTGCCAGCAGCCAGGCCTCCCCGGGACAGGTGCGCACAGATACGCAGTATTTT.